This T cell receptor (beta chain) comes out of a study of PD-1 blockade in classical Hodgkin lymphoma (dated by TCRdb to the early 2020s). About the investigation overall: Nivolumab dosing was 3 mg/kg intravenously every 2 weeks, continuing until either disease progression or unacceptable toxicity. To define a peripheral blood immune signature of response to PD-1 blockade in classical Hodgkin lymphoma, the study combined TCR beta sequencing with CyTOF.

Explained via the paper, the time point label denotes: cycle 1 day 1 (C1D1), immediately before nivolumab initiation. Every trial patient had relapsed following autologous stem cell transplantation, and prior brentuximab vedotin exposure was what differed among cohorts A, B and C. The trial cohort was composed of some 57 patients with relapsed/refractory classical Hodgkin lymphoma, for whom complete response, partial response or progressive disease was recorded as best overall response. Trial patients were treated with single-agent nivolumab in the multi-cohort phase II CheckMate 205 trial. An independent review committee assessed best overall response by applying the 2007 International Working Group response criteria. Trial PBMCs were collected immediately before nivolumab initiation (C1D1) and during therapy at cycle 2 day 1 and cycle 4 day 1. Peripheral blood was collected in 8 mL Vacutainer Cell Preparation Tubes, from which PBMCs were isolated by centrifugation and then cryopreserved.

The V end gives up 1 base and the J end 6 bases, leaving 9 bases in the junction not matched to a gene. Reading from cysteine to phenylalanine, the CDR3 counts 16 amino acids. The entry retains the CDR3 DNA only, 48 bases that are in frame from base 1. The germline V gene (reference sequence) yields SEHNR for CDR1 and FQNEAQ for CDR2. What the study reported, not specific to this receptor: Lower diversity was seen in patients whose nivolumab began less than 1 year after ASCT, and these patients were left out of later analyses so that immune reconstitution would not confound the results. Baseline TCR diversity was reported to be lower in newly diagnosed patients than in healthy donors and to be lower still in relapsed/refractory patients. Baseline diversity similar to that of newly diagnosed patients was observed in trial patients achieving complete response, whereas significantly lower diversity was observed in partial responders and progressors. By C4D1, a significant rise was seen in CD4+ TCR diversity but not in CD8+ TCR diversity (p=0.0027 vs p=0.16), and the rise was most apparent among complete responders (p=0.02). The study was restricted to a single clinical trial cohort, and the causes of repertoire differences, possibly disease activity or prior therapy, were left undefined.

Genomic DNA was isolated using the Qiagen DNeasy kit from unsorted PBMCs as well as from negatively selected CD4+ and CD8+ fractions. Amplification of TCR beta CDR3 regions was done by immunoSEQ multiplex PCR with primers that anneal to V and J segments. A synthetic immune receptor repertoire was used to minimize amplification bias, and remaining bias was computationally removed after sequencing. For the original study's pipeline: Repertoire diversity was quantified as the Shannon entropy index using custom Python scripts. Unsorted, CD4+ and CD8+ repertoires were examined separately, except in combined analyses, for which CD4+ and CD8+ sequences were merged in silico. A clone counted as expanded when the clone's frequency after treatment rose at least 2-fold relative to C1D1, and clones undetected at baseline were given a pseudocount of 0.5. Clones with 0 or 1 copy at C1D1 were classified as singleton clones, and clones with 2 or more copies were classified as non-singleton clones. Clones expanded in unsorted samples were annotated as CD4+, CD8+ or unknown by matching protein sequences in sorted samples from the same patient. Wilcoxon tests on paired samples were used to test changes in diversity from C1D1 to C4D1. TCRdb holds this immuneACCESS table with in-frame rearrangements only. Some clones are missing; in checked studies, unresolved V genes explain under half, and the rest has no known cause. V, J and clone size were drawn from that table, and D and trimming were deduced from the DNA. The sample includes approximately 24,000 clones, with just over 85% observed a single time. The ten largest clones add up to approximately 2.7% of the sample.

This clone occurred a few times. Which antigen it targets is not known. No much larger clonotype is one base removed from it; base qualities were not supplied. The V and J genes are TRBV7-9 and TRBJ1-5; the central 7 bases match TRBD1. This clonotype was obtained from a human donor with classical Hodgkin lymphoma. This specimen consisted of peripheral blood mononuclear cells (PBMCs), obtained at baseline. The CDR3 in this case is CASSLDRGILGQPQHF. In nucleotide form, the sequence is TGTGCCAGCAGCTTAGACAGGGGAATCTTAGGTCAGCCCCAGCATTTT.